This TCR beta chain was captured in a study of cytomegalovirus exposure and HLA in healthy donors (dated by TCRdb to about 2017). Background on the whole study: According to an earlier analysis of a few hundred of the donors, 150 million to 200 million T cells yielded over 100 million unique TCR beta sequences and 276 Gb of sequence data. Around 320 gigabases of sequencing data and tens of millions of unique TCR sequences were included in an early release covering about 700 HLA-typed donors. Among the 398 genotyped donors, approximately 81% belonged to the genetic ancestry cluster associated with self-reported Caucasian donors. The study was designed to test whether signatures of past pathogen exposure could be identified by cataloging public T cell receptors. The study profiled the T cell repertoires of under 700 subjects by immunosequencing and related them to cytomegalovirus serostatus. A separate validation cohort of roughly 120 different subjects was used in addition to the 666-subject first cohort. To predict cytomegalovirus infection status, the study brought together high-throughput TCR immunosequencing, statistical association of individual TCRs with disease status, and machine learning. A later analysis re-analyzed previously published TCR beta repertoires from 666 donors and added high-resolution HLA genotyping to study TCR occurrence patterns. The later analysis used no new phenotypic data to find candidate immune exposures, relying instead on TCR beta sequences and their occurrence across donors. In an earlier analysis of roughly 600 of the donors, high-throughput TCR beta sequencing was used to judge whether each TCR beta V gene segment behaved as functional or pseudogenic. Donor age, sex, ethnicity and CMV serostatus were compiled alongside the repertoire data. A later genetic analysis took genome-wide SNP genotypes for about 55% of the roughly 700 donors and used that subset as a discovery cohort. Every discovery cohort repertoire had been produced on one sequencing platform. HLA typing covered class I and class II loci at four-digit resolution. Typing coverage varied by locus: roughly 629-630 donors for A, B, C, DRB1 and DQB1; roughly 500 for DQA1; about 590 for DPA1; roughly 450 for DPB1. About 5 DR-DQ haplotypes were handled as single units for association and clustering, since linkage in the cohort was strong. Among around 400 genotyped donors of the cohort, an average of roughly 230,000 unique TCR beta nucleotide sequences was sequenced per donor, of which about 20% were non-productive. Broader findings and caveats from the paper: For the cohort, immune exposure information was limited to CMV serostatus. Sequencing depth was assumed to be roughly uniform across donors in the presence/absence analyses, though that assumption may not hold. An association between a missense DCLRE1C variant and V-gene and J-gene trimming of TCR beta chains was found in a later genetic analysis and replicated in an independent cohort. Three of the identified cytomegalovirus-associated TCR beta chains were confirmed in vitro to be specific for cytomegalovirus antigens. A further reported finding was that TCR beta sequences accurately predicted the HLA-A and HLA-B alleles for most subjects in the first cohort. In this cohort, only TCR beta chains were sequenced, and detectable features were limited by the absence of alpha or paired-chain data. A cluster of highly shared sequence variants was judged likely to be a technical artifact of the sequencing pipeline. The authors suggested that the approach could potentially be extended to other disease states and immunological phenotypes. Because some donors lacked HLA typing at each locus, the association tests relied only on the typed subset. Most TCR sequences were seen in very few donors, while some public TCRs were found in many individuals. In an earlier analysis of more than 450 of the donors, most TCR beta V segments were observed in productive rearrangements about 90% or about 30% of the time, broadly matching IMGT annotations. At a false discovery rate of 0.05, a later analysis linked 16,951 TCR beta sequences to specific HLA alleles. In a later analysis, several top co-occurrence clusters were reported to appear linked to parvovirus B19, influenza, CMV and Epstein-Barr virus. According to a later analysis, most CMV-associated TCR beta chains appeared to be HLA-restricted, and the HLA associations seemed to be driven largely by CMV exposure. When HLA alleles, especially DR and DQ, strongly co-occurred, attributing TCR associations to individual alleles was difficult. A later genetic analysis reported fewer N-insertions in productive TCRs among donors in an Asian-associated ancestry cluster than the roughly 690-donor mean. In a later analysis, HLA-associated TCR beta chains showed more clonal expansion and lower generation probabilities than non-associated chains that were equally common. Linkage disequilibrium might explain the correlated functional status among segregating V segments, but an unknown experimental factor could not be excluded. The classifier was reported to diagnose cytomegalovirus status with high specificity and sensitivity in both the original cohort and the validation cohort. The earlier analysis of some 540 of the donors excluded some 15 rarely observed V segments, including chromosome 9 orphons, because counts were too low. In a later analysis, TCR association rates were found to vary across HLA loci, with the most associated TCRs seen for DRB1 alleles and the fewest for HLA-C alleles. The study listed 150 to 200 TCR beta chains as associated with cytomegalovirus.

A few counts support this clone. It lacks a known antigen. Base qualities are not provided; no much larger clone lies one nucleotide away. The cohort comprised hundreds of healthy bone marrow donors. At the time of sampling, every cohort member was nominally healthy, though immune exposures that went unrecorded were likely present. The donor tested CMV seronegative, placing the donor among the 350 or so seronegative members of the cohort. Each donor provided a peripheral blood sample, and peripheral blood mononuclear cells were used for TCR beta sequencing. The Qiagen DNeasy Blood Extraction Kit was used to extract genomic DNA from the blood cell samples. Library preparation used the immunoSEQ multiplex PCR assay. A mixture of 60 forward primers for TCR Vbeta segments and 13 reverse primers for TCR Jbeta segments was used in the multiplex PCR. Amplification of the CDR3 region of rearranged TCR beta genes was performed with a multiplex PCR assay on genomic DNA. Amplified TCR beta libraries were sequenced as 87-base-pair reads on the Illumina HiSeq System. In the original analysis: A later analysis counted tens of millions of unique TCR beta chains across the 640 or so repertoires, and 10 million to 12 million of these chains were shared by at least two donors. To remove PCR and sequencing errors, raw reads were error-corrected and collapsed into unique sequences using a nearest-neighbor algorithm that merged closely related sequences. Alignment of CDR3 sequences to IMGT reference sequences was used to assign V, D and J gene segments. Each retained sequence needed at least a six-nucleotide match to both a V gene segment and a J gene segment. A rearrangement was called productive if the CDR3 had no stop codons and remained in frame with V and J, and every other rearrangement was called non-productive. Following IMGT convention, CDR3 was defined as the stretch from the second conserved V-encoded cysteine up to the conserved J-encoded phenylalanine. Sequences without an unambiguous match to a single V gene segment were excluded from the earlier analysis of about 600 of the donors. In an earlier analysis of approximately 500 of the donors, a V segment was called functional when productive rearrangements were above 56.7%, and segregating when the standard deviation between donors exceeded 5%. A statistical classification framework was built to diagnose cytomegalovirus status from the catalog of TCR beta chain sequences. V and J gene assignment, in a later analysis, came from comparing TCR nucleotide sequences with IMGT/GENE-DB human TR gene sequences. In a later analysis, CDR3 sequences and most-parsimonious VDJ recombination scenarios were assigned using the TCRdist pipeline. In a later analysis, each TCR beta chain was defined by its CDR3 amino acid sequence together with its V-gene family, and reads lacking a unique V-gene family were excluded. As a way to deal with suspected cross-contamination and a sequencing artifact, a later analysis dropped 450 to 700 nucleotide sequences that were highly shared and had low generation probability. A later analysis calculated a clonal expansion index for each public chain from normalized within-repertoire ranks of inferred template counts. A later analysis computed generation probabilities with a VDJ recombination model fitted to out-of-frame rearrangements, and checked the results against IGoR. In a later analysis, TCR-TCR, TCR-HLA and TCR-CMV co-occurrence was scored with hypergeometric tests, and a repertoire-size bias correction was applied to TCR pairs. To estimate false discovery rates, a later analysis permuted the HLA or CMV assignments 20 times. In a later analysis, co-occurring TCRs were grouped using DBSCAN, and TCRdist sequence similarity was added for clustering within HLA-allele-positive subsets. Repertoires with fewer than 30,000 or more than 120,000 public chains, plus five repertoires with anomalous nucleotide sharing, were excluded from co-occurrence clustering. The table was pulled from immuneACCESS by TCRdb, which kept in-frame rearrangements only. Such tables lose some clones; where checked, under half of the loss comes from unresolved V genes, and the rest has no known cause. That table gives V, J and clone size, and the DNA gave D and trimming. Recorded for this sample are roughly 180,000 clones; approximately 80% of them occurred a single time. The ten most abundant clones make up about 3% of the sample.

The sequenced material came from PBMCs. The sequence was collected from a female donor in good health and CMV-seronegative.

The base sequence is TGTGCCAGCAGCCATGACACTGGGGCCAACGTCCTGACTTTC. It encodes CASSHDTGANVLTF. The V and J segments used are TRBV14 and TRBJ2-6; the D gene lacks a confident call. V loses 3 bases of germline sequence and J loses 2 bases, and the interval between the two ends is 5 bases. Inclusive of the bounding cysteine and phenylalanine, the CDR3 is 14 residues long. The DNA shown is the 42-base CDR3, in frame from base 1. CDR1 and CDR2, looked up from the germline V gene, are SGHDN and FVKESK.